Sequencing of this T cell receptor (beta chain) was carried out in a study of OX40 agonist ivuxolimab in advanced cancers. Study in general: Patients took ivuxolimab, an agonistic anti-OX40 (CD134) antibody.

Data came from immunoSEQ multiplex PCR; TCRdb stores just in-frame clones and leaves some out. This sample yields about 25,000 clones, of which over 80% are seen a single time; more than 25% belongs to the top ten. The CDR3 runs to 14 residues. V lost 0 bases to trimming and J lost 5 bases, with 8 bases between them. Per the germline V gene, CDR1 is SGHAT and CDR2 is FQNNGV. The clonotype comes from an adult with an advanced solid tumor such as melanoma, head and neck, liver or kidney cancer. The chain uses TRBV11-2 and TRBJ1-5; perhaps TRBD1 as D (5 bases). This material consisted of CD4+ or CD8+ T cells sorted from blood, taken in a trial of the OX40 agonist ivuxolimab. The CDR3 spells CASSLEGPDQPQHF. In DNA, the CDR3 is TGTGCCAGCAGCTTAGAGGGGCCCGATCAGCCCCAGCATTTT. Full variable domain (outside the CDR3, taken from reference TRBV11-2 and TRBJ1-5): EAGVAQSPRYKIIEKRQSVAFWCNPISGHATLYWYQQILGQGPKLLIQFQNNGVVDDSQLPKDRFSAERLKGVDSTLKIQPAKLEDSAVYLCASSLEGPDQPQHFGDGTRLSIL.